A single T cell receptor beta chain is shown here with its context. Its antigen is unidentified. TCR sequencing used cDNA made by reverse transcription of extracted RNA. Clones were sequenced by immunoSEQ multiplex PCR, and TCRdb holds only the in-frame ones, with some missing. In the table there are hundreds of thousands of clones, 57% of which are singletons. Obtained from alopecia areata patients were lesional scalp punch biopsies along with peripheral blood. Germline CDR1 reads SGHNT; CDR2 reads YYREEE (reference sequence). This CDR3 region has 16 residues. V lost 4 bases and J 0 bases, leaving 17 bases between the germline ends. This sample is drawn from a study of CD8+ T cells in alopecia areata. Background on the study: Treated patients received oral tofacitinib, 5 to 10 mg twice daily. General study findings and limits: Lesional scalp, notably in alopecia totalis/universalis, had clonality above that of normal scalp. Scalp sample sequencing also detects resident alphabeta T cells of normal skin.

This TCR derives from a human donor with alopecia areata. The chain joins TRBV5-4 to TRBJ2-7, with D possibly matching TRBD1 (5 bases). The sequencing used CD4+ T cells sorted from blood, collected at week 0. Here the CDR3 DNA reads TGTGCCAGCAGCACGATCCCCTGGCAGGGCTCCTACGAGCAGTACTTC. It yields the protein CASSTIPWQGSYEQYF.